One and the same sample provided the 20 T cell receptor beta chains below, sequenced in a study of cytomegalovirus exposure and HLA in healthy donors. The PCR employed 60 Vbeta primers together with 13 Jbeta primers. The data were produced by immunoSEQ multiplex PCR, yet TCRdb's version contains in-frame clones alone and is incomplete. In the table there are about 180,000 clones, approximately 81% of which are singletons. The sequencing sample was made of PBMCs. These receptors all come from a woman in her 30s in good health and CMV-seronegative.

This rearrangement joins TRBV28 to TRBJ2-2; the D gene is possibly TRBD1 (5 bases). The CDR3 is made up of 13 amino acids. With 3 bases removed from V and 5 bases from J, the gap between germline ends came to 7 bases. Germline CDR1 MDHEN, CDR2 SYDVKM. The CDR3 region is CASSLTETGELFF. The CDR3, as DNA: TGTGCCAGCAGTTTGACAGAAACCGGGGAGCTGTTTTTT.

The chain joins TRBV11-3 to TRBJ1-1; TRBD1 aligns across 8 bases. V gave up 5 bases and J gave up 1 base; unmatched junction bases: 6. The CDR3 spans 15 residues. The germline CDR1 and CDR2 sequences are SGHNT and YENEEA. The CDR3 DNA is TGTGCCAGCAGCCCATCAGGACAGGGGAACACTGAAGCTTTCTTT. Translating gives CASSPSGQGNTEAFF.

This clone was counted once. The CDR3 spells CASSLSFEAFF. The CDR3 coding sequence is TGTGCCAGCAGTTTAAGCTTTGAAGCTTTCTTT. V and J are TRBV28 and TRBJ1-1; D is ambiguous. Trimming took off 2 bases at V and 7 bases at J, with 5 bases between the two ends. CDR3 length: 11 residues. CDR1 is MDHEN, CDR2 SYDVKM, per germline.

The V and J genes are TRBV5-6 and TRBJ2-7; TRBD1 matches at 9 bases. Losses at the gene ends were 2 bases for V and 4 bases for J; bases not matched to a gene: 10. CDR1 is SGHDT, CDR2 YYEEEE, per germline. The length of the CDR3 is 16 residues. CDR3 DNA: TGTGCCAGCAGCTTCAGGGACAGGGCTTTCGATTACGAGCAGTACTTC. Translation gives CASSFRDRAFDYEQYF.

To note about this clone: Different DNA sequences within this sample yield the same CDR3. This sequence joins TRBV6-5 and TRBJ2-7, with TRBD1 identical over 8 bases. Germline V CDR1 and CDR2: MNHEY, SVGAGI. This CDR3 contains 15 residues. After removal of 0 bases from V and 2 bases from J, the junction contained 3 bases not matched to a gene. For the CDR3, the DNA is TGTGCCAGCAGTTACTCCTCAGGGGGCGCCTACGAGCAGTACTTC. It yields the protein CASSYSSGGAYEQYF.

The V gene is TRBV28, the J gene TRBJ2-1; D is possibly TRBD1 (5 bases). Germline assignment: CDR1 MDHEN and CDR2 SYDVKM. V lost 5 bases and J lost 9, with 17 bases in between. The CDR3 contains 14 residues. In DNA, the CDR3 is TGTGCCAGCAGTCTCCTCCCCGGACAACGTGAGCAGTTCTTC. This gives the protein CASSLLPGQREQFF.

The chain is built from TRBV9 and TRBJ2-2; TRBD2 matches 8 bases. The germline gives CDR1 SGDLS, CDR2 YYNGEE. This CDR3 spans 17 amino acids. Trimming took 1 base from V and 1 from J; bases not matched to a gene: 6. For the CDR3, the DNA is TGTGCCAGCAGCGTAACAGCAGCGGGAGTGAACACCGGGGAGCTGTTTTTT. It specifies CASSVTAAGVNTGELFF.

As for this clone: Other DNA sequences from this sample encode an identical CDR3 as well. The CDR3 DNA follows: TGTGCCAGCAGTCCACAGGCCTACGAGCAGTACTTC. This translates into CASSPQAYEQYF. This sequence joins TRBV14 and TRBJ2-7; TRBD1 is a possible D gene (5 bases). Germline V gives CDR1 SGHDN, CDR2 FVKESK. CDR3 length equals 12 residues. Trimming removed 6 bases from V and 2 bases from J, with 8 bases in between.

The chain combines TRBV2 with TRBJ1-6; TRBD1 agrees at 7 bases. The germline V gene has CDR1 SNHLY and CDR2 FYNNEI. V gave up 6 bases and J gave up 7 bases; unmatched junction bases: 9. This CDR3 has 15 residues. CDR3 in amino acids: CASSQQGSGNSPLHF. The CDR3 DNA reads TGTGCCAGCAGCCAACAGGGGTCGGGGAATTCACCCCTCCACTTT.

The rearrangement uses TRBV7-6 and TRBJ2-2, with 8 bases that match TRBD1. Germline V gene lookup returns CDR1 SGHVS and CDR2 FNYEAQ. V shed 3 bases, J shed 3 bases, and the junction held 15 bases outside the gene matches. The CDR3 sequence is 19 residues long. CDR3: CASSLGEDRAQLDTGELFF. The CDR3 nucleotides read TGTGCCAGCAGCTTGGGCGAGGACAGGGCTCAGTTGGACACCGGGGAGCTGTTTTTT.

This chain's CDR3 is CASTNWTGAKNIQYF. The DNA of the CDR3 is TGTGCCAGCACCAACTGGACAGGAGCCAAAAACATTCAGTACTTC. V gene TRBV28 combines with J gene TRBJ2-4; 7 nucleotides line up with TRBD1. The J segment lost 0 bases and the V segment lost 7 bases, leaving 6 bases of the junction unmatched. CDR1 and CDR2 from the germline V gene are MDHEN and SYDVKM. CDR3 length equals 15 residues. The full variable domain, completed using reference TRBV28 and TRBJ2-4, is DVKVTQSSRYLVKRTGEKVFLECVQDMDHENMFWYRQDPGLGLRLIYFSYDVKMKEKGDIPEGYSVSREKKERFSLILESASTNQTSMYLCASTNWTGAKNIQYFGAGTRLSVL.

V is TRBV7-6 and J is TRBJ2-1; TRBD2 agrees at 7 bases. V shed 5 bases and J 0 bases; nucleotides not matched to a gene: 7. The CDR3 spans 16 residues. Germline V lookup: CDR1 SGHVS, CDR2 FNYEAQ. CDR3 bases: TGTGCCAGCAGCCTACTTGGGAGGGGCTCCTACAATGAGCAGTTCTTC. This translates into CASSLLGRGSYNEQFF.

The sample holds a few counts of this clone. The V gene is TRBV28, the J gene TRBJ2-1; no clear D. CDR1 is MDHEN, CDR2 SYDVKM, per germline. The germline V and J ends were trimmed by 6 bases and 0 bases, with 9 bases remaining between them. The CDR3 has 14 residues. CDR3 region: CASRFLSSYNEQFF. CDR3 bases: TGTGCCAGCAGATTCCTGAGCTCCTACAATGAGCAGTTCTTC.

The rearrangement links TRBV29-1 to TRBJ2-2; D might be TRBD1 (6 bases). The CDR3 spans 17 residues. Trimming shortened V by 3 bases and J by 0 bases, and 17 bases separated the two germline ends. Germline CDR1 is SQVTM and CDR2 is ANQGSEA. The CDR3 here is CSVETPDSASNTGELFF. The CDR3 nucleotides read TGCAGCGTTGAGACCCCGGACAGCGCCTCGAACACCGGGGAGCTGTTTTTT.

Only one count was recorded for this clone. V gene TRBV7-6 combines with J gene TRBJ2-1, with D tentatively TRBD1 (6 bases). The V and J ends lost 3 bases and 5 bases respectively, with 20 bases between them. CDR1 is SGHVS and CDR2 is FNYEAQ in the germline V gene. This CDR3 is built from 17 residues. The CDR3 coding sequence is TGTGCCAGCAGCTTGAAATTTGGGGGCGCGCAGGACAATGAGCAGTTCTTC. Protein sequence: CASSLKFGGAQDNEQFF.

This CDR3 reads CASSLARESGRALNTQYF. CDR3 in DNA: TGTGCCAGCAGCTTGGCTCGGGAAAGCGGGAGGGCCTTAAATACGCAGTATTTT. The gene calls are TRBV5-6 and TRBJ2-3; 10 bases fit TRBD2. The V gene end was trimmed by 0 bases and the J gene end by 7 bases; junction bases not matched to a gene: 14. The germline gives CDR1 SGHDT, CDR2 YYEEEE. The CDR3 runs 18 residues.

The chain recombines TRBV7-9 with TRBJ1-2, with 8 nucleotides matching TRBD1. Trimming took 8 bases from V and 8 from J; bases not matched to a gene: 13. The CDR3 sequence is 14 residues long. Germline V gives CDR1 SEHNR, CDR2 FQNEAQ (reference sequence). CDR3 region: CASYRSGGGYGYTF. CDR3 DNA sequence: TGTGCCAGCTACCGGTCAGGGGGCGGCTACGGCTACACCTTC.

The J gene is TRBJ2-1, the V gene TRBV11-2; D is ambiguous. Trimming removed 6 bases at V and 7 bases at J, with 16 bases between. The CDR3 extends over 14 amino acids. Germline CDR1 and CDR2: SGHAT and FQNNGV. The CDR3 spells CASRPGLTVNEQFF. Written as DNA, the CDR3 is TGTGCCAGCAGGCCCGGGTTGACGGTGAATGAGCAGTTCTTC.

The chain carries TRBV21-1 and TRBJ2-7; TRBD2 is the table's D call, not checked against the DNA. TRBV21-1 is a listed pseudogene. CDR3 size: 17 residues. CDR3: CASSKEELAGAVYEQYF. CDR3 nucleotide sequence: TGTGCCAGCAGCAAAGAGGAACTAGCGGGGGCCGTCTACGAGCAGTACTTC.

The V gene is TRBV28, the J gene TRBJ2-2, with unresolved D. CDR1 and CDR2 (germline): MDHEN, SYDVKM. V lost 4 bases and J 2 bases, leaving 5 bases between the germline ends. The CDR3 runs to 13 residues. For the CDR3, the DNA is TGTGCCAGCAGTTCTTTTAACACCGGGGAGCTGTTTTTT. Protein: CASSSFNTGELFF.